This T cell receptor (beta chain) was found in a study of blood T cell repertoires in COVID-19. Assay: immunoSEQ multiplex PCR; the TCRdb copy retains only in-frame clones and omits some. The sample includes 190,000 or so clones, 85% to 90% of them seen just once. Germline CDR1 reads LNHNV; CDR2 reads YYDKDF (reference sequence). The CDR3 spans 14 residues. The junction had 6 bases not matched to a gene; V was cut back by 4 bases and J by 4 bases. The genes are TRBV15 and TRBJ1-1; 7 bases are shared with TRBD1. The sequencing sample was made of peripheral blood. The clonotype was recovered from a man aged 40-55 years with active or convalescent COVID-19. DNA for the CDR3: TGTGCCACCAGCACCTTCCAGGGGGGCACTGAAGCTTTCTTT. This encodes CATSTFQGGTEAFF. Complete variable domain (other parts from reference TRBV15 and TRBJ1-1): DAMVIQNPRYQVTQFGKPVTLSCSQTLNHNVMYWYQQKSSQAPKLLFHYYDKDFNNEADTPDNFQSRRPNTSFCFLDIRSPGLGDTAMYLCATSTFQGGTEAFFGQGTRLTVV.